The sequence of this TCR beta chain was determined in a study of early T cells in non-severe SARS-CoV-2 infection. Trimming shortened V by 0 bases and J by 5 bases, and 11 bases separated the two germline ends. Germline lookup yields CDR1 LGHNA and CDR2 YSLEER. The CDR3 length is 15 residues. MiXCR, applied by TCRdb to the 5' RACE reads, yields one record per CDR3 protein. The sample holds about 50,000 distinct CDR3 sequences, about 9.3% seen once. The sample holds a few counts of this clonotype. Sequencing was carried out using whole blood. The TCR was taken from an adult who was a healthcare worker with PCR-confirmed SARS-CoV-2 infection or an uninfected control (not recorded which). The chain carries TRBV4-3 and TRBJ2-1; perhaps TRBD2 as D (5 bases). For the CDR3, the DNA is TGCGCCAGCAGCCAAGATAGCTGGGGAGACAATGAGCAGTTCTTC. It codes for CASSQDSWGDNEQFF.